These T cell receptor beta chains were read from a single sample in a study of blood T cells in healthy people across ages. A single record per CDR3 protein comes from TCRdb applying MiXCR to the 5' RACE reads. The repertoire holds fewer than 900,000 distinct CDR3 sequences, roughly 44% seen once, with around 20% in the top ten. Source material: blood. The receptors stem from a woman between 55 and 75 years old in good health. CDR3s include the opening cysteine and the closing phenylalanine or tryptophan. Fields, in order: V gene, clone size, J gene, CDR3 protein. Clone size is stated in some rows and not others, as once, few, many or a class when expanded.

v_gene: TRBV11-1; abundance: .; j_gene: TRBJ2-1; CDR3aa: CAGSFRTHAWEQFF
v_gene: TRBV6-1; abundance: .; j_gene: TRBJ1-1; CDR3aa: CASSGYGTESEAFF
v_gene: TRBV4-3; abundance: many; j_gene: TRBJ1-2; CDR3aa: CASSPKGNWHYGYTF
v_gene: TRBV6-1; abundance: .; j_gene: TRBJ2-7; CDR3aa: CASSKDSYSYEQYF
v_gene: TRBV7-8; abundance: .; j_gene: TRBJ1-2; CDR3aa: CASSWGQAPFGYTF
v_gene: TRBV20-1; abundance: .; j_gene: TRBJ2-7; CDR3aa: CSASPGTTQAGGQYF
v_gene: TRBV20-1; abundance: .; j_gene: TRBJ2-3; CDR3aa: CSARDSVATDMQYF
v_gene: TRBV5-5; abundance: few; j_gene: TRBJ2-1; CDR3aa: CASSSQGGEFYNEQFF
v_gene: TRBV5-1; abundance: few; j_gene: TRBJ2-5; CDR3aa: CASSLESGGRGGTQYF
v_gene: TRBV14; abundance: few; j_gene: TRBJ2-5; CDR3aa: CASSQIGLEETQYF
v_gene: TRBV29-1; abundance: few; j_gene: TRBJ2-7; CDR3aa: CSVEDDRGGGQYF
v_gene: TRBV10-3; abundance: .; j_gene: TRBJ1-1; CDR3aa: CAISGSGTGDVGFTEAFF
v_gene: TRBV15; abundance: few; j_gene: .; CDR3aa: CATSNFLATQYF
v_gene: TRBV7-9; abundance: .; j_gene: TRBJ2-1; CDR3aa: CASSLAPGDEQFF
v_gene: TRBV7-6; abundance: many; j_gene: TRBJ1-2; CDR3aa: CASSPVANYGYTF
v_gene: TRBV4-3; abundance: .; j_gene: TRBJ2-1; CDR3aa: CASSQNPTGGGGSYNEQFF
v_gene: TRBV20-1; abundance: .; j_gene: TRBJ1-2; CDR3aa: CSARDRGRDGYTF
v_gene: TRBV27; abundance: .; j_gene: TRBJ2-1; CDR3aa: CAGKTGGDEQFF
v_gene: TRBV6-1; abundance: .; j_gene: TRBJ2-3; CDR3aa: CASSQGGTGAPGDTQYF
v_gene: TRBV20-1; abundance: few; j_gene: TRBJ2-3; CDR3aa: CSATPSKESSTDTQYF
v_gene: TRBV24-1; abundance: many; j_gene: TRBJ2-1; CDR3aa: CATSDSAGTGDDEQFF
v_gene: TRBV20-1; abundance: .; j_gene: TRBJ1-2; CDR3aa: CSAREGGRVGGYTF
v_gene: TRBV7-2; abundance: .; j_gene: TRBJ2-5; CDR3aa: CASSLEPPRGQETQYF
v_gene: TRBV20-1; abundance: .; j_gene: TRBJ1-2; CDR3aa: CSARVNVGYTF
v_gene: TRBV4-2; abundance: few; j_gene: TRBJ2-2; CDR3aa: CASSQEIAGAGTGELFF
v_gene: TRBV5-6; abundance: few; j_gene: TRBJ2-1; CDR3aa: CASSMKSLPKFF
v_gene: TRBV11-1; abundance: .; j_gene: TRBJ1-1; CDR3aa: CASSLGFNEAFF
v_gene: TRBV6-6; abundance: .; j_gene: TRBJ2-7; CDR3aa: CASSYLRDSLSVYF
v_gene: TRBV7-2; abundance: .; j_gene: TRBJ1-1; CDR3aa: CASSFGGGAAEAFF
v_gene: TRBV2; abundance: .; j_gene: TRBJ2-1; CDR3aa: CASREQGWTYNEQFF
v_gene: TRBV5-6; abundance: few; j_gene: TRBJ2-1; CDR3aa: CASSWMGENEQFF
v_gene: TRBV5-1; abundance: .; j_gene: TRBJ2-3; CDR3aa: CASSLEVQRVTDTQYF
v_gene: TRBV27; abundance: .; j_gene: TRBJ2-5; CDR3aa: CASSAGLAGGPNNEQYF
v_gene: TRBV5-1; abundance: .; j_gene: TRBJ2-1; CDR3aa: CASSLAPYEQFF
v_gene: TRBV25-1; abundance: .; j_gene: TRBJ2-3; CDR3aa: CASSRDGLPTDTQYF
v_gene: TRBV5-1; abundance: .; j_gene: TRBJ1-4; CDR3aa: CASSLVGGGTNEKLFF
v_gene: TRBV6-5; abundance: few; j_gene: TRBJ1-4; CDR3aa: CASSYGPGLKLFF
v_gene: TRBV9; abundance: .; j_gene: TRBJ2-1; CDR3aa: CASSVASPDRSSYNEQFF
v_gene: TRBV7-6; abundance: few; j_gene: TRBJ2-7; CDR3aa: CASSSFRDRGYEQYF
v_gene: TRBV3-1; abundance: few; j_gene: TRBJ2-7; CDR3aa: CASSQPRGAEQYF
v_gene: TRBV12-3/TRBV12-4; abundance: .; j_gene: TRBJ1-2; CDR3aa: CASSPPGKHYGYTF
v_gene: TRBV24-1; abundance: .; j_gene: TRBJ2-7; CDR3aa: CATSDGGSGSSYEQYF
v_gene: TRBV3-1; abundance: .; j_gene: TRBJ2-5; CDR3aa: CASSPVSGGETQYF
v_gene: TRBV7-9; abundance: many; j_gene: TRBJ2-5; CDR3aa: CASSLLGGETQYF
v_gene: TRBV20-1; abundance: .; j_gene: TRBJ1-6; CDR3aa: CSAREAGESYNSPLHF
v_gene: TRBV7-2; abundance: .; j_gene: TRBJ2-3; CDR3aa: CASSPRLAIGADTQYF
v_gene: TRBV7-2; abundance: .; j_gene: TRBJ2-1; CDR3aa: CASSLKTSGRAPQFF
v_gene: TRBV28; abundance: .; j_gene: .; CDR3aa: CASTPGAGRRGTQYF
v_gene: TRBV27; abundance: .; j_gene: TRBJ2-7; CDR3aa: CASSLARGGYEQYF
v_gene: TRBV7-3; abundance: .; j_gene: TRBJ2-7; CDR3aa: CASSLYPPGQGILADEQYF